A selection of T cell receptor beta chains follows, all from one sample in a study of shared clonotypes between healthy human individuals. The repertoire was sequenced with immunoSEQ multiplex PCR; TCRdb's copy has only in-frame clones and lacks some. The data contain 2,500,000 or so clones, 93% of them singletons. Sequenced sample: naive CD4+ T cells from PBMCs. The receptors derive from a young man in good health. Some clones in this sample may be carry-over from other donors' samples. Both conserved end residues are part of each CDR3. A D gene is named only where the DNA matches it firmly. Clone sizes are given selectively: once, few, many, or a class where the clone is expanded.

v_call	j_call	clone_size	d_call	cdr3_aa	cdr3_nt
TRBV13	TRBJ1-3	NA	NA	CASSLGHRRVSGNTIYF	TGTGCCAGCAGCTTAGGCCACCGTCGAGTCTCTGGAAACACCATATATTTT
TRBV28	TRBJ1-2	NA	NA	CASSLFNRWAYGYTF	TGTGCCAGCAGTTTATTTAATCGGTGGGCCTATGGCTACACCTTC
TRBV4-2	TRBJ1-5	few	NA	CASSQGAYGNQPQHF	TGTGCCAGCAGCCAAGGGGCATATGGCAATCAGCCCCAGCATTTT
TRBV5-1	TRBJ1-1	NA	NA	CASSLGVLWTRNTEAFF	NA
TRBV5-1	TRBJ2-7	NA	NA	CASSLGLATYEQYF	TGCGCCAGCAGCTTGGGGCTAGCGACCTACGAGCAGTACTTC
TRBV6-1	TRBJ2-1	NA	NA	CATRSPGGLVEQFF	TGTGCCACCAGGAGCCCTGGGGGGTTGGTTGAGCAGTTCTTC
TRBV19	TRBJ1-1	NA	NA	CASSTGPSDLSFF	TGTGCCAGTAGTACCGGACCCTCTGACCTCTCTTTCTTT
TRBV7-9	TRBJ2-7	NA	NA	CASSPRDLSSYEQYF	TGTGCCAGCAGCCCTAGGGACCTCAGCTCCTACGAGCAGTACTTC
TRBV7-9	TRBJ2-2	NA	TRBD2	CASPSGTSGTGELFF	TGTGCCAGCCCCTCCGGGACTAGCGGTACCGGGGAGCTGTTTTTT
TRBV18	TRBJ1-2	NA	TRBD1	CASASTGGYYGYTF	TGTGCCAGCGCCTCGACAGGGGGCTACTATGGCTACACCTTC
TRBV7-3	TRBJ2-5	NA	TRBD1	CASSLKGAEAPPQETQYF	TGTGCCAGCAGCTTAAAGGGGGCGGAGGCCCCACCCCAAGAGACCCAGTACTTC
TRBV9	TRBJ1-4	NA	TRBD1	CASSLTGDANEKLFF	TGTGCCAGCAGCCTGACAGGGGACGCCAATGAAAAACTGTTTTTT
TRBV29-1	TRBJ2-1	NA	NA	CSVESGRQSSYNEQFF	TGCAGCGTTGAATCAGGGAGGCAGAGCTCCTACAATGAGCAGTTCTTC
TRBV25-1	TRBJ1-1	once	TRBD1	CASQTQGQGTEAFF	TGTGCCAGCCAAACCCAGGGACAGGGCACTGAAGCTTTCTTT
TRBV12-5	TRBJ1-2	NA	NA	CASGFGDGAGYGYTF	TGTGCTAGTGGTTTCGGCGACGGGGCGGGCTATGGCTACACCTTC
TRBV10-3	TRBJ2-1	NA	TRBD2	CAITQRETYNEQFF	TGTGCCATCACCCAGCGGGAGACGTACAATGAGCAGTTCTTC
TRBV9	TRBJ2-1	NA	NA	CASSLGPPGWFNEQFF	TGTGCCAGCAGCTTGGGCCCCCCCGGGTGGTTCAATGAGCAGTTCTTC
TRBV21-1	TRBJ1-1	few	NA	CASSKGGHGLEAFF	TGTGCCAGCAGCAAAGGGGGACATGGTCTTGAAGCTTTCTTT
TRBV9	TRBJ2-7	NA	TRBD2	CASSQTSGSSYEQYF	TGTGCCAGCAGCCAAACTAGCGGGTCGTCCTACGAGCAGTACTTC
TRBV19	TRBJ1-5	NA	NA	CASTLGLGQPQHF	TGTGCCAGTACACTTGGGTTGGGTCAGCCCCAGCATTTT
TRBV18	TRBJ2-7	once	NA	CASSTPDLSYEQYF	TGTGCCAGCTCGACCCCGGACCTCTCCTACGAGCAGTACTTC
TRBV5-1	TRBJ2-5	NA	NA	CASSLGLQAKGETQYF	TGCGCCAGCAGCTTGGGACTCCAAGCCAAAGGGGAGACCCAGTACTTC
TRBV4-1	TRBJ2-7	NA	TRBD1	CASSPRGQGGEQYF	TGCGCCAGCAGCCCCCGGGGACAGGGGGGCGAGCAGTACTTC
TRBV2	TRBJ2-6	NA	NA	CASHSGANVLTF	TGTGCCAGCCACTCTGGGGCCAACGTCCTGACTTTC
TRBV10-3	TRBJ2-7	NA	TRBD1	CAISGQGAQEQYF	TGTGCCATCAGTGGACAGGGGGCGCAAGAGCAGTACTTC
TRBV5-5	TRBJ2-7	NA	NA	CASSRGGWNYEQYF	TGTGCCAGCAGCCGGGGAGGCTGGAACTACGAGCAGTACTTC
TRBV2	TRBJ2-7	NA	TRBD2	CASRTSGSYEQYF	TGTGCCAGCAGGACTAGCGGCTCCTACGAGCAGTACTTC
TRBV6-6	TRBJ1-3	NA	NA	CASRQPGGGRNTIYF	TGTGCCAGCAGACAACCGGGGGGAGGTAGAAACACCATATATTTT
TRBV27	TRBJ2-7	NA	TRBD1	CASSPWTGVSSYEQYF	TGTGCCAGCAGTCCCTGGACAGGGGTGAGCTCCTACGAGCAGTACTTC
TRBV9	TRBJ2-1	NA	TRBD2	CASSPRSGSSYNEQFF	TGTGCCAGCAGCCCCAGAAGCGGGAGCTCCTACAATGAGCAGTTCTTC
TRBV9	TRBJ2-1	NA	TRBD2	CASSVGTSGFNEQFF	TGTGCCAGCAGCGTGGGGACTAGCGGATTCAATGAGCAGTTCTTC
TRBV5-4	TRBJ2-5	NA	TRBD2	CASSLGLVAGRPGETQYF	TGTGCCAGCAGCTTGGGGTTGGTAGCGGGACGGCCGGGTGAGACCCAGTACTTC
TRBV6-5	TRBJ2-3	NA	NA	CASSYTLGSTDTQYF	TGTGCCAGCAGTTACACCCTTGGGAGCACAGATACGCAGTATTTT
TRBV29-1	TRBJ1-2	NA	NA	CSVEGASGPLDYGYTF	TGCAGCGTTGAGGGGGCTTCAGGACCTCTCGACTATGGCTACACCTTC
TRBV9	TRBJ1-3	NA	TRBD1	CASSVEGTGGNTIYF	TGTGCCAGCAGCGTAGAAGGGACAGGGGGAAACACCATATATTTT
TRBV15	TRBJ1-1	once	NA	CATSPQTDDPRAFF	TGTGCCACCAGCCCCCAGACAGACGACCCGCGAGCTTTCTTT
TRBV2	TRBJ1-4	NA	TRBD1	CASSVQGVGEKLFF	TGTGCCAGCAGTGTTCAGGGGGTTGGGGAAAAACTGTTTTTT
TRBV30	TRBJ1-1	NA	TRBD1	CAWRSIAGGAFF	TGTGCCTGGAGGAGTATCGCAGGGGGAGCTTTCTTT
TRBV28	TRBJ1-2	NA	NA	CASSFQGDPYGYTF	TGTGCCAGCAGTTTCCAGGGTGATCCCTATGGCTACACCTTC
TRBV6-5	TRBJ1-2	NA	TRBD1	CASRPGQASGGYTF	TGTGCCAGCAGACCCGGACAGGCCAGCGGTGGCTACACCTTC
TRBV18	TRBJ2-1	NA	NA	CASSPGTNEQFF	TGTGCCAGCTCACCGGGAACCAATGAGCAGTTCTTC
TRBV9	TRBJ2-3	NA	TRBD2	CASSVGTSGSLTTDTQYF	TGTGCCAGCAGCGTAGGGACTAGCGGGAGTTTAACGACAGATACGCAGTATTTT
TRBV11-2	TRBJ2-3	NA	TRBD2	CASSLTSGADTQYF	TGTGCCAGCAGCTTGACTAGCGGGGCAGATACGCAGTATTTT
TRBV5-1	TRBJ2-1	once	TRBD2	CASSLSGSTYNEQFF	TGCGCCAGCAGCCTTAGCGGGAGCACCTACAATGAGCAGTTCTTC
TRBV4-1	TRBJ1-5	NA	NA	CASSLLGGISNQPQHF	TGCGCCAGCAGCCTTTTGGGAGGGATAAGCAATCAGCCCCAGCATTTT
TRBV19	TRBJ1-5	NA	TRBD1	CASSTNGRRGHQPQHF	TGTGCCAGTAGTACCAACGGCCGCAGGGGGCATCAGCCCCAGCATTTT
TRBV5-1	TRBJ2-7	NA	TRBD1	CASSLPGQGGIYEQYF	TGCGCCAGCAGCTTGCCCGGACAGGGTGGGATCTACGAGCAGTACTTC
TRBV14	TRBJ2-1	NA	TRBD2	CASSQVGAGRWGNEQFF	TGTGCCAGCAGCCAAGTAGGAGCGGGAAGATGGGGGAATGAGCAGTTCTTC
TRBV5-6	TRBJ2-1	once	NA	CASSLVQTYNEQFF	TGTGCCAGCAGCTTGGTGCAGACCTACAATGAGCAGTTCTTC
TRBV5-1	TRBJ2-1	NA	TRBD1	CASSFRDRGYNEQFF	TGCGCCAGCAGTTTCCGGGACAGGGGATACAATGAGCAGTTCTTC